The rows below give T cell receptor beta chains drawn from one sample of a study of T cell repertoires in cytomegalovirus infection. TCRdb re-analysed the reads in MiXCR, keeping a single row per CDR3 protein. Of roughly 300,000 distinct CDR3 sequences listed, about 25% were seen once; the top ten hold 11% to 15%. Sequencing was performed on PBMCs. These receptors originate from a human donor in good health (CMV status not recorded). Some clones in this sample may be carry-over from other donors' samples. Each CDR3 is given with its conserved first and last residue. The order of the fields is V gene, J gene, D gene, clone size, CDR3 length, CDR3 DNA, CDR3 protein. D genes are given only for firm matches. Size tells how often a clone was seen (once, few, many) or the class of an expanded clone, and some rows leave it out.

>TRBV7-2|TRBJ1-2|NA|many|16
TGTGCCAGCAGCGTCTTTCCCGGCGGGGGGGACTATGGCTACACCTTC
CASSVFPGGGDYGYTF
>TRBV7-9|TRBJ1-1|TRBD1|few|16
TGTGCCAGCAGCCAAGGCCGGGGACAGGTGAACACTGAAGCTTTCTTT
CASSQGRGQVNTEAFF
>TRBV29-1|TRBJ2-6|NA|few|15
TGCAGCGTTCGTCCCTCCCTATCTGGGGCCAACGTCCTGACTTTC
CSVRPSLSGANVLTF
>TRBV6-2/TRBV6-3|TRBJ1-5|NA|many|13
TGTGCCAGCAGGCCAGATCGCAATCAGCCCCAGCATTTT
CASRPDRNQPQHF
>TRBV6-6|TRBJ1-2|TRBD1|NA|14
TGTGCCAGCAGTGAGAGACAGGGCAGCTATGGCTACACCTTC
CASSERQGSYGYTF
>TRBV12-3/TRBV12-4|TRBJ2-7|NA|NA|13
TGTGCCAGCAGTTCCGACAAAACCTACGAGCAGTACTTC
CASSSDKTYEQYF
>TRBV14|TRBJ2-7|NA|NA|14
TGTGCCAGCAGCCAAGCAATGACCTTCTACGAGCAGTACTTC
CASSQAMTFYEQYF
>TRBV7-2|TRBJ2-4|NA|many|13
TGTGCCAGCAGCCAGGGGGGCCAGTTCATTCAGTACTTC
CASSQGGQFIQYF
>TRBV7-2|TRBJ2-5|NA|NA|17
TGTGCCAGCAGCCAGGGAGTTTTAGCTCAAAACAAAGAGACCCAGTACTTC
CASSQGVLAQNKETQYF
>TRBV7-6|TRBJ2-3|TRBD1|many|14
TGTGCCAGCAGCCCGGACAGGATCACAGATACGCAGTATTTT
CASSPDRITDTQYF
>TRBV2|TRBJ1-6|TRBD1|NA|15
TGTGCCAGCACGGGACAGGGGCTTCAGAATTCACCCCTCCACTTT
CASTGQGLQNSPLHF
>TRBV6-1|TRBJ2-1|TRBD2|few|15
TGTGCCAGCTCTTTAGCGGGAGGGCGTAACAATGAGCAGTTCTTC
CASSLAGGRNNEQFF
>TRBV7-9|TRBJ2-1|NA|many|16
TGTGCCAGCAGCTTACGTATGGGGATAACCTACAATGAGCAGTTCTTC
CASSLRMGITYNEQFF
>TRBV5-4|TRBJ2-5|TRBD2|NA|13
TGTGCCAGCAGGTACGGGGGGCAAGAGACCCAGTACTTC
CASRYGGQETQYF
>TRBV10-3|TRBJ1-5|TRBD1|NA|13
TGTGCCATCGGACAGGGCCGCAATCAGCCCCAGCATTTT
CAIGQGRNQPQHF
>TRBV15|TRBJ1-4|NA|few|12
TGTGCCACCAGCAGAGTTGATGAAAAACTGTTTTTT
CATSRVDEKLFF
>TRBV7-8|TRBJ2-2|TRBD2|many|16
TGTGCCAGCAGCTTAGCTCGACTAGCCCACACCGGGGAGCTGTTTTTT
CASSLARLAHTGELFF
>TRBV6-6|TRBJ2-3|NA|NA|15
TGTGCCAGCAGTCCAGGGGATTCCTCTGTAGATACGCAGTATTTT
CASSPGDSSVDTQYF
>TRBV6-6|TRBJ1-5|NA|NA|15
TGTGCCAGCAGTTACACGGGGGTGGGCAATCAGCCCCAGCATTTT
CASSYTGVGNQPQHF
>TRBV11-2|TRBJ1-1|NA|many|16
TGTGCCAGCAGCCCTAACGGGTTCCCGGGAGCTACTGAAGCTTTCTTT
CASSPNGFPGATEAFF
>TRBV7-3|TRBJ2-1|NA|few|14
TGTGCCAGCAGCTTAAATAGAGGGTCCAATGAGCAGTTCTTC
CASSLNRGSNEQFF
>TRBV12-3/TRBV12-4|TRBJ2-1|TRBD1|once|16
TGTGCCAGCACCCGCACAGGGGGTGGGTCCTACAATGAGCAGTTCTTC
CASTRTGGGSYNEQFF
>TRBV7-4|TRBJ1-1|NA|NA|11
TGTGCCAGCAGCTTAGGGGGCGACGCTTTCTTT
CASSLGGDAFF
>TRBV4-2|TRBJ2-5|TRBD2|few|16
TGTGCCAGCAGCCAAGGGGAAGCGGGGGACCAAGAGACCCAGTACTTC
CASSQGEAGDQETQYF
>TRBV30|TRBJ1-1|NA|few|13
TGTGCCTGGAGTCTTGGGGTAGACACTGAAGCTTTCTTT
CAWSLGVDTEAFF
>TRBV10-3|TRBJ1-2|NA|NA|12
TGTGCCATCAGTGGAGGAGGGGATGGCTACACCTTC
CAISGGGDGYTF